A selection of T cell receptor beta chains follows, all from one sample in a study of shared clonotypes between healthy human individuals. The table came from immunoSEQ multiplex PCR; TCRdb's copy has only in-frame clones and leaves some out. The sample holds under 1 million clones; about 92% are singletons and the top ten take under 30%. The sample comprised naive CD8+ T cells sorted from blood. These receptors were obtained from a man aged 30 to 45 in good health. Both conserved end residues are trimmed from each CDR3. The order of the fields is J gene, V gene, CDR3 protein.

>TRBJ2-2|TRBV5-1
ASSSVVNTGELF
>TRBJ2-3|TRBV20-1
SARKLDTQY
>TRBJ2-3|TRBV10-3
ATLAGLGEGGHKADTQY
>TRBJ2-7|TRBV19
ASSPRDSYEQY
>TRBJ2-5|TRBV15
ATSRTSGSQETQY
>TRBJ2-4|TRBV19
ASSTQGRDIQY
>TRBJ2-3|TRBV4-1
ASSFFAQGSDTQY
>TRBJ2-2|TRBV4-1
ASSQAPGLAHTGELF
>TRBJ2-2|TRBV6-4
ASSETGAGELF
>TRBJ2-7|TRBV5-4
ASSIRDRAPAYEQY
>TRBJ1-1|TRBV6-5
ASSRPGQGYTEAF
>TRBJ1-4|TRBV11-2
ASSLVVGRVEKLF
>TRBJ2-7|TRBV7-6
ASSLVFVGSADSPYEQY
>TRBJ2-5|TRBV20-1
SAMPPETQY
>TRBJ2-3|TRBV27
ASSLFRGKSTDTQY
>TRBJ1-2|TRBV30
AWTNRQRTNYGYT
>TRBJ2-7|TRBV5-5
ASGFEGGSYEQY
>TRBJ1-5|TRBV6-1
ASSSREDQPQH
>TRBJ2-5|TRBV10-1
AREKLAGVWETQY
>TRBJ1-5|TRBV6-6
ASTYSVRYSNQPQH
>TRBJ2-1|TRBV19
ASSMLGGYNEQF
>TRBJ1-3|TRBV9
ASTGRSGNTIY
>TRBJ1-4|TRBV28
ASSLPLSGTTNEKLF